This T cell receptor beta chain was retrieved from a study of T cells in Graves' hyperthyroidism and ophthalmopathy. Across the whole study: Peripheral blood was taken when the disease was first diagnosed, before any treatment began. Study-wide findings and caveats: Most thyroid clonotypes expanded above 0.001 were also detected in blood. Before onset, by a median of about seven months, the model predicted ophthalmopathy.

Diagnosis rested on symptoms, serum thyroxine and TRAb, thyroid ultrasound, and orbital computed tomography. Researchers amplified the TCR beta CDR3 regions from RNA transcripts. Initially, a first-round RT-PCR of the TCR CDR3 employed the HTBI primer set. Using its own MiXCR run on the multiplex PCR reads, TCRdb lists one record per CDR3 protein. The table includes some 530,000 distinct CDR3 sequences, roughly 22% detected once. Remarks on this clonotype: Its antigen is not known.

The CDR3 is 14 residues long. Trimming cost V 5 bases and J 4 bases, with 11 bases left between them. CDR1 is MDHEN and CDR2 is SYDVKM in the germline V gene. This sequence was found in a woman in her 70s with Graves' ophthalmopathy. Sequenced: blood. This rearrangement joins TRBV28 to TRBJ1-4; D is unresolved. CDR3 DNA: TGTGCCAGCAGTCTACCAGAGTATAATGAAAAACTGTTTTTT. Its translation: CASSLPEYNEKLFF.